This T cell receptor beta chain was found in a study of molecular identifiers for immune sequencing clone quantification. Germline V gene lookup returns CDR1 SGHTA and CDR2 FQGNSA. V dropped 0 bases and J dropped 0; count of bases not matched to a gene: 2. The length of the CDR3 is 18 residues. TCRdb passed the PCR reads through MiXCR, listing each CDR3 protein once. The data contain about 320,000 distinct CDR3 sequences, about 23% of them singletons. This clonotype has at least ten counts. Material for sequencing was naive CD8+ T cells from blood, with Jurkat cell RNA spiked in. Subset here: FACS-sorted CD8+CD4-CCR7+CD45RA+ naive T cells. The chain joins TRBV7-2 to TRBJ2-2; 12 bases match TRBD2. The clonotype originates from a human donor in good health. Some libraries in this study had Jurkat cell RNA spiked in. In DNA form, the CDR3 reads TGTGCCAGCAGCTTAGCGCTAGCGGGAGGGCCGAACACCGGGGAGCTGTTTTTT. Translation gives CASSLALAGGPNTGELFF.